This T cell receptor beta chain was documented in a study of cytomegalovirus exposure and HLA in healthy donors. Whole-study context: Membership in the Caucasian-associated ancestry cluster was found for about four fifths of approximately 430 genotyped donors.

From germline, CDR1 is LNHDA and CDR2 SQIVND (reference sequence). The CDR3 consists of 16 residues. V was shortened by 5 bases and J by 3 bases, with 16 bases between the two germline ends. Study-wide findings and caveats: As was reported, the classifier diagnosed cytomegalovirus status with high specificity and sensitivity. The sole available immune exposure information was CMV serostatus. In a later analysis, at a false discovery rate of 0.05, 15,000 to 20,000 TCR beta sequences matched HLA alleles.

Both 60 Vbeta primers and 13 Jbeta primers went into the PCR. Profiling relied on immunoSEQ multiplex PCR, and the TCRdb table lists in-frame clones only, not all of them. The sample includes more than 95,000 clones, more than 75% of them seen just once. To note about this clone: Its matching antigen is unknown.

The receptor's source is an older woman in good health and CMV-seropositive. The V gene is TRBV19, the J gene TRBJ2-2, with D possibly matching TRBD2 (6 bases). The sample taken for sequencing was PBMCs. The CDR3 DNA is TGTGCCAGTAGTTCCAGGCGGGACGGATACACCGGGGAGCTGTTTTTT. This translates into CASSSRRDGYTGELFF.